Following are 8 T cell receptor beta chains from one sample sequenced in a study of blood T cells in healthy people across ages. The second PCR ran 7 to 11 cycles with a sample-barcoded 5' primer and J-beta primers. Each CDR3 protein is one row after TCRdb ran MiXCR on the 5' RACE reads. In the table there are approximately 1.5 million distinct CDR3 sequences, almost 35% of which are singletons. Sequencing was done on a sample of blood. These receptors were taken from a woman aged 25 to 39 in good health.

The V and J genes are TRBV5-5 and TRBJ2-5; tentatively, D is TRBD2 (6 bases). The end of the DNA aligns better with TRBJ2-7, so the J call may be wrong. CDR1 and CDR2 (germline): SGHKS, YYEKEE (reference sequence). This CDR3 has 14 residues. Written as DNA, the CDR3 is TGTGCCAGCAGCCTCCGGGACTCACTCTACGAGCAGTACTTC. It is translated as CASSLRDSLYEQYF.

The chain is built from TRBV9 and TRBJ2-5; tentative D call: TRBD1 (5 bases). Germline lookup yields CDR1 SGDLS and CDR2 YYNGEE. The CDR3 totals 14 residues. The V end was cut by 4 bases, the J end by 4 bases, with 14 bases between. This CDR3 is CASSQDSELETQYF. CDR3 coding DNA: TGTGCCAGCAGCCAAGACAGTGAATTAGAGACCCAGTACTTC.

The CDR3 DNA reads TGCGCCAGCAGCTTCCAGCATTTT. It encodes CASSFQHF. The J gene is TRBJ1-5, the V gene TRBV10-2; D is unresolved. V lost 6 bases and J 12 bases, leaving 3 bases between the germline ends. In germline, CDR1 is WSHSY, CDR2 SAAADI. CDR3 length: 8 residues.

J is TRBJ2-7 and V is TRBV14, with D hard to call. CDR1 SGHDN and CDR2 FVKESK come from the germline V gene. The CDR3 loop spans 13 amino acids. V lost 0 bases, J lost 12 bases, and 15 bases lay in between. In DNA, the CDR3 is TGTGCCAGCAGCCAAGATACCCGGGCTCAGTGGTACTTC. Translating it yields CASSQDTRAQWYF.

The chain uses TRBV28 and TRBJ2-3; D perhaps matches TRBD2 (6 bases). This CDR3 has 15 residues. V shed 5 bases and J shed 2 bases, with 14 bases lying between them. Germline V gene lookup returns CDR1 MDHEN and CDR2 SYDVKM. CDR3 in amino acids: CASSGGAGSTDTQYF. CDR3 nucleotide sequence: TGTGCCAGCAGTGGAGGGGCAGGCTCCACAGATACGCAGTATTTT.

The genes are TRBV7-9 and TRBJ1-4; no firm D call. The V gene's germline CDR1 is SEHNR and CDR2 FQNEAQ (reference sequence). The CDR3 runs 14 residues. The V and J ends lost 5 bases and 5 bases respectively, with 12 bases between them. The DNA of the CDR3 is TGTGCCAGCAGCCTCGTTGGGAAAAATGAAAAACTGTTTTTT. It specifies CASSLVGKNEKLFF.

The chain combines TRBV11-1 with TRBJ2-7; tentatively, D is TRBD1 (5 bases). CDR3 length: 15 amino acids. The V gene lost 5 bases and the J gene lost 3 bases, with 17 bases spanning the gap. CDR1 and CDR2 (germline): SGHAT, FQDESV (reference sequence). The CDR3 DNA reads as TGTGCCAGCAGCCTTACTCGAGACAGAGACTACGAGCAGTACTTC. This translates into CASSLTRDRDYEQYF. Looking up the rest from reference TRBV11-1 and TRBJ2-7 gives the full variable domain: EAEVAQSPRYKITEKSQAVAFWCDPISGHATLYWYRQILGQGPELLVQFQDESVVDDSQLPKDRFSAERLKGVDSTLKIQPAELGDSAMYLCASSLTRDRDYEQYFGPGTRLTVT.

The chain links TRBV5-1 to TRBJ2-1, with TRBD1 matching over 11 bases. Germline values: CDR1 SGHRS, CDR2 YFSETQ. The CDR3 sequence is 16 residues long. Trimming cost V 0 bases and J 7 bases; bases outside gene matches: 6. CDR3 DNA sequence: TGCGCCAGCAGCTTGGCACCCGGACAGGGGGCTAATGAGCAGTTCTTC. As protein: CASSLAPGQGANEQFF.